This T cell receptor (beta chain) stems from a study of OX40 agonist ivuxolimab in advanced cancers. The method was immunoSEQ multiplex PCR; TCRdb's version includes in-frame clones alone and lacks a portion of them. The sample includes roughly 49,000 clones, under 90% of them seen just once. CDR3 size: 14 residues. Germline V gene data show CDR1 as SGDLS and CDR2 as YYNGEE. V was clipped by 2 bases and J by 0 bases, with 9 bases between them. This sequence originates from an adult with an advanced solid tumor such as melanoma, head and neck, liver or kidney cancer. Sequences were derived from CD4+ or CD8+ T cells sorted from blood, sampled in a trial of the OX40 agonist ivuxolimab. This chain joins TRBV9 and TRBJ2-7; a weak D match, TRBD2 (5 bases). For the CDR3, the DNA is TGTGCCAGCAGCGTCGGACTTCGCTCCTACGAGCAGTACTTC. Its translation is CASSVGLRSYEQYF.